The 18 T cell receptor beta chains below come from one sample, sequenced in a study of technical replicates of blood from a few donors. Sequencing was performed with immunoSEQ multiplex PCR; in TCRdb, only in-frame clones are kept and a portion is missing. The table has under 70,000 clones, about nine tenths seen once. The sample consisted of PBMCs. Every receptor here comes from a human donor in good health. Some clones in this sample may be carry-over from other donors' samples.

The rearrangement joins TRBV14 to TRBJ2-1; D gene ambiguous. CDR1 and CDR2 from the germline V gene are SGHDN and FVKESK. V was clipped by 1 base and J by 0 bases, with 10 bases between them. The length of the CDR3 is 16 residues. In nucleotides, the CDR3 is TGTGCCAGCAGCCAAGTGGTCGCGAGCTCCTACAATGAGCAGTTCTTC. This sequence encodes CASSQVVASSYNEQFF.

This clone has just a few counts. The gene calls are TRBV6-6 and TRBJ1-2; D is perhaps TRBD1 (5 bases). In germline, CDR1 is MNHNY, CDR2 SVGAGI (reference sequence). The CDR3 extends over 13 amino acids. Trimming took 6 bases from V and 2 from J, leaving 10 bases between them. The CDR3 loop is CASRFGGNYGYTF. CDR3 DNA: TGTGCCAGCAGATTCGGGGGAAACTATGGCTACACCTTC.

There are a few counts of this clone. This rearrangement joins TRBV4-3 to TRBJ1-1, with a possible D match to TRBD1 (5 bases). With 0 bases removed from V and 2 bases from J, the gap between germline ends came to 10 bases. The germline V gene has CDR1 LGHNA and CDR2 YSLEER. The CDR3 runs 15 residues. The CDR3 DNA reads as TGCGCCAGCAGCCAAGACACAGGCTTAAACACTGAAGCTTTCTTT. Translated: CASSQDTGLNTEAFF.

This sequence joins TRBV19 and TRBJ1-3; no clear D gene. Germline V CDR1 and CDR2: LNHDA, SQIVND (reference sequence). The ends were cut back, 6 bases at V and 0 bases at J, with 6 bases in the middle. This CDR3 is built from 13 residues. CDR3: CASSPVSGNTIYF. The CDR3 DNA follows: TGTGCCAGTAGCCCCGTCTCTGGAAACACCATATATTTT. The full variable domain, rest sourced from reference TRBV19 and TRBJ1-3, is DGGITQSPKYLFRKEGQNVTLSCEQNLNHDAMYWYRQDPGQGLRLIYYSQIVNDFQKGDIAEGYSVSREKKESFPLTVTSAQKNPTAFYLCASSPVSGNTIYFGEGSWLTVV.

The V call is TRBV5-1, the J call TRBJ2-7; 7 bases match TRBD1. V lost 2 bases and J lost 3; bases outside the gene matches: 5. This CDR3 has 14 residues. CDR1 is SGHRS, CDR2 YFSETQ, per germline. The CDR3 here is CASSFSGQNYEQYF. CDR3 in DNA: TGCGCCAGCAGCTTTTCGGGACAGAACTACGAGCAGTACTTC.

For the CDR3, the DNA is TGTGCCAGCTCACCTCGGACAGAGGATGGCTACACCTTC. Amino acid sequence: CASSPRTEDGYTF. This rearrangement joins TRBV18 to TRBJ1-2, with D perhaps matching TRBD1 (6 bases). Trimming removed 3 bases at V and 6 bases at J, with 11 bases between. The CDR3 runs 13 residues. The V gene's germline CDR1 is KGHSH and CDR2 LQKENI.

The V and J genes are TRBV2 and TRBJ2-7; 9 positions match TRBD1. The germline V gene has CDR1 SNHLY and CDR2 FYNNEI. CDR3 length: 14 amino acids. The trim removed 5 bases at V and 3 bases at J, leaving 5 bases unmatched. In DNA form, the CDR3 reads TGTGCCAGCAGTCCACGGACAGGGGTCTACGAGCAGTACTTC. The encoded protein is CASSPRTGVYEQYF.

The V and J genes are TRBV5-4 and TRBJ2-5; possibly TRBD2 for D (5 bases). The V gene lost 1 base and the J gene lost 1 base, with 8 bases spanning the gap. The CDR3 sequence is 14 residues long. Germline V gives CDR1 SGHNT, CDR2 YYREEE (reference sequence). The CDR3 region is CASSLRAGQETQYF. CDR3 nucleotides: TGTGCCAGCAGCTTGCGGGCGGGCCAAGAGACCCAGTACTTC.

This sequence joins TRBV5-6 and TRBJ1-6, with a possible D match to TRBD1 (6 bases). The length of the CDR3 is 15 residues. CDR1 is SGHDT and CDR2 is YYEEEE in the germline V gene. The germline V and J ends were trimmed by 7 bases and 5 bases, with 16 bases remaining between them. The CDR3 protein is CASGYRDWNNSPLHF. The DNA for the CDR3 is TGTGCCAGCGGCTACAGGGATTGGAATAATTCACCCCTCCACTTT.

The chain couples TRBV7-8 to TRBJ2-7; D may be TRBD2 (6 bases). This CDR3 is built from 12 residues. CDR1 and CDR2 from the germline V gene are SGHVS and FQNEAQ. Trimming cost V 5 bases and J 9 bases, with 14 bases left between them. CDR3 coding DNA: TGTGCCAGCAGCATCGGGGGATATGCGCAGTACTTC. It codes for CASSIGGYAQYF.

The chain joins TRBV4-1 to TRBJ1-1, with D possibly matching TRBD1 (5 bases). The V end lost 0 bases, the J end lost 10 bases, and 21 bases lay between the germline ends. Germline CDR1 is MGHRA and CDR2 is YSYEKL. This CDR3 comprises 16 residues. CDR3 nucleotide sequence: TGCGCCAGCAGCCAAGATCCAGGGCGATCTCTCAGGGTAGCTTTCTTT. Residues: CASSQDPGRSLRVAFF.

The J gene is TRBJ1-1, the V gene TRBV5-1; possible D gene TRBD1, 5 bases. The ends were cut back, 0 bases at V and 2 bases at J, with 11 bases in the middle. Germline loops: CDR1 SGHRS, CDR2 YFSETQ. The CDR3 extends over 15 amino acids. As DNA, the CDR3 is TGCGCCAGCAGCTTGGCCAGGGTAGGCAACACTGAAGCTTTCTTT. Its protein is CASSLARVGNTEAFF.

Only one count was recorded for this clone. The rearrangement joins TRBV7-8 to TRBJ1-1, with unresolved D. Germline CDR1 is SGHVS and CDR2 is FQNEAQ. Trimming removed 5 bases at V and 4 bases at J, with 29 bases between. The CDR3 is 19 residues long. This chain's CDR3 is CASSPSRGGLRMGGTEAFF. CDR3 DNA: TGTGCCAGCAGCCCCTCTCGGGGAGGGCTCCGGATGGGTGGCACTGAAGCTTTCTTT. The variable domain in full, with the rest retrieved from reference TRBV7-8 and TRBJ1-1, is GAGVSQSPRYKVAKRGQDVALRCDPISGHVSLFWYQQALGQGPEFLTYFQNEAQLDKSGLPSDRFFAERPEGSVSTLKIQRTQQEDSAVYLCASSPSRGGLRMGGTEAFFGQGTRLTVV.

The chain is built from TRBV11-1 and TRBJ2-3, with 7 positions matching TRBD2. This CDR3 is built from 15 residues. Germline CDR1 is SGHAT and CDR2 is FQDESV (reference sequence). J gave up 0 bases and V 6 bases, and 6 bases lay outside the gene matches. The CDR3: CASSFLAASTDTQYF. CDR3 in DNA: TGTGCCAGCAGTTTCCTAGCGGCTAGCACAGATACGCAGTATTTT.

Only a few counts were recorded for this clone. The rearrangement joins TRBV30 to TRBJ2-6; 12 bases align to TRBD2. The CDR3 sequence is 14 residues long. CDR1 and CDR2 from the germline V gene are GTSNPN and SVGIG (reference sequence). V lost 4 bases and J lost 11; bases outside the gene matches: 6. CDR3 protein: CAWTSGRGEYVLTF. The CDR3 coding sequence is TGTGCCTGGACTAGCGGGAGGGGGGAATACGTCCTGACTTTC.

This clone came up once. The V and J genes are TRBV29-1 and TRBJ2-7; 8 bases fit TRBD2. Germline assignment: CDR1 SQVTM and CDR2 ANQGSEA. V shed 2 bases, J shed 2 bases, and the junction held 8 bases outside the gene matches. This CDR3 region has 15 residues. CDR3 region: CSVETSGAAAYEQYF. For the CDR3, the DNA is TGCAGCGTTGAAACTAGCGGAGCGGCGGCCTACGAGCAGTACTTC.

This sequence joins TRBV6-1 and TRBJ2-2; 12 bases line up with TRBD2. The V gene end was trimmed by 6 bases and the J gene end by 5 bases; junction bases not matched to a gene: 7. The germline gives CDR1 MNHNS, CDR2 SASEGT. This CDR3 has 16 amino acids. CDR3 sequence reads: CASRELAGGGTGELFF. The CDR3 region has the DNA TGTGCCAGCAGAGAACTAGCGGGAGGAGGTACCGGGGAGCTGTTTTTT.

This clone was detected a few times. The chain couples TRBV2 to TRBJ2-3; 9 positions match TRBD2. In germline, CDR1 is SNHLY, CDR2 FYNNEI. J lost 4 bases, V lost 5 bases, and 10 bases had no gene match. This CDR3 comprises 16 residues. The CDR3 nucleotides are TGTGCCAGCAGTCCCCAAGCGGGGGGCATCGCAGATACGCAGTATTTT. It yields the protein CASSPQAGGIADTQYF. The full variable domain, completed using reference TRBV2 and TRBJ2-3, is EPEVTQTPSHQVTQMGQEVILRCVPISNHLYFYWYRQILGQKVEFLVSFYNNEISEKSEIFDDQFSVERPDGSNFTLKIRSTKLEDSAMYFCASSPQAGGIADTQYFGPGTRLTVL.